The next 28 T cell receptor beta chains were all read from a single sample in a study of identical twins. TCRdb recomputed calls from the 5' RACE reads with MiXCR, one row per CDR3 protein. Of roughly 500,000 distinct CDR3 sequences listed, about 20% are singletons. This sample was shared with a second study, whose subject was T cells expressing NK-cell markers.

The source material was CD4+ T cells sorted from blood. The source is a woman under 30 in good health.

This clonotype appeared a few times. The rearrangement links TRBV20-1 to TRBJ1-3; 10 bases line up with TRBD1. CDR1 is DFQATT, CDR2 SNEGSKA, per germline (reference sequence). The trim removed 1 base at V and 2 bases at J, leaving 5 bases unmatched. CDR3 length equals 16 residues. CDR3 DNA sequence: TGCAGTGCTAGAGCGACAGGGGGCAACGCTGGAAACACCATATATTTT. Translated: CSARATGGNAGNTIYF.

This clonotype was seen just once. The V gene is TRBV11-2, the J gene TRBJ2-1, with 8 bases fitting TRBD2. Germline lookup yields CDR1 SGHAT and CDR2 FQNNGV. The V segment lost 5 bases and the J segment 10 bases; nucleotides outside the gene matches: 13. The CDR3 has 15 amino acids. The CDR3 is CASSVLTSEHREQFF. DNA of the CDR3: TGTGCCAGCAGCGTATTGACTAGCGAACACCGAGAGCAGTTCTTC.

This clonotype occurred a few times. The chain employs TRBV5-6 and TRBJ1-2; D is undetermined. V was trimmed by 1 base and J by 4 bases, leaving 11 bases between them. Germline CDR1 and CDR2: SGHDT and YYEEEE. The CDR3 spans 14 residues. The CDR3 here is CASSLPVSGYGYTF. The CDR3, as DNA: TGTGCCAGCAGCTTGCCTGTCAGTGGCTATGGCTACACCTTC.

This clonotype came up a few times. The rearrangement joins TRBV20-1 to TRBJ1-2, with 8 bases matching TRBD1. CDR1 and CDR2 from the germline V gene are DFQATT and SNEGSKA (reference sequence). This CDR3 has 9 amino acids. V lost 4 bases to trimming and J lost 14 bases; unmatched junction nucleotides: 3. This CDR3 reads CSATDRATF. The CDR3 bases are TGCAGTGCTACGGACAGGGCTACCTTC.

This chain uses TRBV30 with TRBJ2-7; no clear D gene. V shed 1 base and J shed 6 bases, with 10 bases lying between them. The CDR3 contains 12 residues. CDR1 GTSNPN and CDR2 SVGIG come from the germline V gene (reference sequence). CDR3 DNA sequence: TGTGCCTGGAGTGATGGGTACGGCGAGCAGTACTTC. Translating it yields CAWSDGYGEQYF.

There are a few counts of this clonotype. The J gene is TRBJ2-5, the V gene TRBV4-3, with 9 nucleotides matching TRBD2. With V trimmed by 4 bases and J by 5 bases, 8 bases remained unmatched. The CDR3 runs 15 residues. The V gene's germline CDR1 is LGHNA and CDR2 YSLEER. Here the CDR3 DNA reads TGCGCCAGCAGCCCGATAGCGGGAGTTTTGGAGACCCAGTACTTC. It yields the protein CASSPIAGVLETQYF.

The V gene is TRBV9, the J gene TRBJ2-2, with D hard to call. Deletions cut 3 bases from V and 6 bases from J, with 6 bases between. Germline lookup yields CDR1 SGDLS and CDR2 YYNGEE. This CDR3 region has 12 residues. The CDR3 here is CASSGPPGELFF. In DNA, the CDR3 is TGTGCCAGCAGCGGACCCCCCGGGGAGCTGTTTTTT.

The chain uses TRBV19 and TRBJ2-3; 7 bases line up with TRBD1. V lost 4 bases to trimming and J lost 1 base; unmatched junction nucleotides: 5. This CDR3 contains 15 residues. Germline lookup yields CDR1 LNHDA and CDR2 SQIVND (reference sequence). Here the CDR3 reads CASSRFGQGTDTQYF. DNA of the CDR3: TGTGCCAGTAGTAGATTTGGACAGGGCACAGATACGCAGTATTTT.

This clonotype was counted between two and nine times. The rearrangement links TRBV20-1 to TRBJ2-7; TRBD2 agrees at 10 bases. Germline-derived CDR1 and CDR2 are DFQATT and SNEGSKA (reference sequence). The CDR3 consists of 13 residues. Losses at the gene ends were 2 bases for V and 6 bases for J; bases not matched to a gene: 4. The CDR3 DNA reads TGCAGTGCTAGACTAGCGGGAGTGGGCGAGCAGTACTTC. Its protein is CSARLAGVGEQYF.

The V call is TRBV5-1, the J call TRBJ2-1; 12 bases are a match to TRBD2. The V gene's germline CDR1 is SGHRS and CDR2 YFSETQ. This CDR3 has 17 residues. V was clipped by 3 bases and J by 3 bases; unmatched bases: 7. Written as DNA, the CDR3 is TGCGCCAGCAGCTACCTTCTAGCGGGGGGGTACTACAATGAGCAGTTCTTC. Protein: CASSYLLAGGYYNEQFF.

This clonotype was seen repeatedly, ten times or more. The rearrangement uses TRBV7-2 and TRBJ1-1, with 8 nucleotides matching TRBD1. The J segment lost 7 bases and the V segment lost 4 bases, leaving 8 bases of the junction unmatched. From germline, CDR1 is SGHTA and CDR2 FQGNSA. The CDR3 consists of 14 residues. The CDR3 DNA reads TGTGCCAGCAGCTCCAGATGGGGACAGGTTGAAGCTTTCTTT. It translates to CASSSRWGQVEAFF.

In DNA form, the CDR3 reads TGCAGTGCCCGGCCGGGGGGCTTCACAGATACGCAGTATTTT. Translated, it gives CSARPGGFTDTQYF. This chain joins TRBV20-1 and TRBJ2-3; D is possibly TRBD2 (7 bases). The V and J ends lost 6 bases and 2 bases respectively, with 15 bases between them. CDR1 is DFQATT, CDR2 SNEGSKA, per germline (reference sequence). The CDR3 extends over 14 amino acids.

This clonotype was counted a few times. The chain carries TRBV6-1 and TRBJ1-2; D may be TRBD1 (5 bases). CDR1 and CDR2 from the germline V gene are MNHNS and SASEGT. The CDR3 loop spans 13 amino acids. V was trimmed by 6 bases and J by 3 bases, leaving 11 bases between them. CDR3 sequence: CASRRGGDYGYTF. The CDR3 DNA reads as TGTGCCAGCAGACGTGGGGGGGACTATGGCTACACCTTC.

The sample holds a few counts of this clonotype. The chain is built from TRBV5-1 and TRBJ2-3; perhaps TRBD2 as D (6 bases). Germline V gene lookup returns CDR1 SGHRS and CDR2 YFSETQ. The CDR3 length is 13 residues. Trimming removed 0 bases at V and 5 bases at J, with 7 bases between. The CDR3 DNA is TGCGCCAGCAGCTTGGAGGAGGGAGATACGCAGTATTTT. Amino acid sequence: CASSLEEGDTQYF.

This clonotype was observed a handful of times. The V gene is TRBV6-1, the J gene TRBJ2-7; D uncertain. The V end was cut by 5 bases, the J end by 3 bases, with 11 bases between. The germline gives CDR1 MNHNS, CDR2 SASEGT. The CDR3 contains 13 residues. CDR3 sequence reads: CASSLLRSYEQYF. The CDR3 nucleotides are TGTGCCAGCAGTCTTTTACGGAGCTACGAGCAGTACTTC.

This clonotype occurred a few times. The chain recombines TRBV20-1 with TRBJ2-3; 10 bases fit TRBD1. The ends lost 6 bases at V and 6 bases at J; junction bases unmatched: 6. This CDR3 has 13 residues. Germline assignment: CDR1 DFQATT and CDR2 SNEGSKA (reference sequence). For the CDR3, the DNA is TGCAGTGCGGGGACAGGGGTTTTGGATACGCAGTATTTT. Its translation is CSAGTGVLDTQYF.

The CDR3 DNA sequence: TGTGCCAGCAGCGCAGGGTATAGCAATCAGCCCCAGCATTTT. Residues: CASSAGYSNQPQHF. The V call is TRBV27, the J call TRBJ1-5, with D possibly being TRBD1 (5 bases). This CDR3 spans 14 amino acids. The V end lost 6 bases, the J end lost 0 bases, and 9 bases lay between the germline ends. Germline loops: CDR1 MNHEY, CDR2 SMNVEV (reference sequence).

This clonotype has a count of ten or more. CDR3 sequence reads: CSAYRDRYYEQYF. The CDR3, as DNA: TGCAGTGCTTACCGGGACCGATACTACGAGCAGTACTTC. The chain is built from TRBV20-1 and TRBJ2-7; D is perhaps TRBD1 or TRBD2 (5 bases each). The CDR3 consists of 13 residues. Germline CDR1 DFQATT, CDR2 SNEGSKA (reference sequence). Trimming removed 5 bases from V and 3 bases from J, with 14 bases in between.

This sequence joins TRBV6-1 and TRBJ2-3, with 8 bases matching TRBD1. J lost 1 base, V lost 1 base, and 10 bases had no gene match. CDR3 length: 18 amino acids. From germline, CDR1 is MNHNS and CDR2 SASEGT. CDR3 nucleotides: TGTGCCAGCAGTGAAGGGAGACAGGGGAGGTTTGGCACAGATACGCAGTATTTT. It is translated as CASSEGRQGRFGTDTQYF.

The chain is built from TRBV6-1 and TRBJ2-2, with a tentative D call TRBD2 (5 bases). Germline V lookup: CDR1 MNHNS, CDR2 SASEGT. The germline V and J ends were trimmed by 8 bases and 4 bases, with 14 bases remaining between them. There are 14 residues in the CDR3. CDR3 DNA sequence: TGTGCCAGCTCCTTGGCGAGGGTCACCGGGGAGCTGTTTTTT. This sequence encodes CASSLARVTGELFF.

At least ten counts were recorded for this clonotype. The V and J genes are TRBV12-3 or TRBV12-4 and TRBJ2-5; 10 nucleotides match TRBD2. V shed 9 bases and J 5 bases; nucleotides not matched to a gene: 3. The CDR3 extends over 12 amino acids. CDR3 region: CASKLAGETQYF. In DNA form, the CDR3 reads TGTGCCAGTAAACTAGCGGGGGAGACCCAGTACTTC.

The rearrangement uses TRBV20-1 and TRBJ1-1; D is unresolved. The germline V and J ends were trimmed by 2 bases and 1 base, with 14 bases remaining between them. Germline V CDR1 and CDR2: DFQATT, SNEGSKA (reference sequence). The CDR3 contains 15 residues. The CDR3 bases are TGCAGTGCTAGACACCCGCCGGGAGGGAACACTGAAGCTTTCTTT. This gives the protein CSARHPPGGNTEAFF.

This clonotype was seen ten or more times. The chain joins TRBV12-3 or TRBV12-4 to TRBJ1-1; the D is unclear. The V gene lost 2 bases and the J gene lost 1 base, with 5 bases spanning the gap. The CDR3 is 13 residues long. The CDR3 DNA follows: TGTGCCAGCAGTTTAACCCCGAACACTGAAGCTTTCTTT. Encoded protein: CASSLTPNTEAFF.

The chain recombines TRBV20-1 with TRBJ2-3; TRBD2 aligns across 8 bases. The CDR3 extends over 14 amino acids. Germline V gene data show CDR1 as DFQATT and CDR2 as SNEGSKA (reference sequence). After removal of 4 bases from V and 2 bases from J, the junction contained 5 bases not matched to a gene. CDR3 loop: CSANVAGHTDTQYF. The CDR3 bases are TGCAGTGCTAATGTAGCGGGGCACACAGATACGCAGTATTTT.

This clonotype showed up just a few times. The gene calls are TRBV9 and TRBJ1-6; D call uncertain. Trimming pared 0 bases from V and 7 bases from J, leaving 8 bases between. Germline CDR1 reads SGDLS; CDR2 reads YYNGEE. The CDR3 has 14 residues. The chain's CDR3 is CASSVAGGNSPLHF. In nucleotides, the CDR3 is TGTGCCAGCAGCGTAGCCGGCGGAAATTCACCCCTCCACTTT.

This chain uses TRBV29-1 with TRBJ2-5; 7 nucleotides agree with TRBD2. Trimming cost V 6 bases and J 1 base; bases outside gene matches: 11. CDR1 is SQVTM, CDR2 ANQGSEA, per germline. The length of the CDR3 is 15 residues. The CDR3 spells CSVVRGAGLQETQYF. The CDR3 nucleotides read TGCAGCGTCGTCCGTGGAGCGGGACTCCAAGAGACCCAGTACTTC.

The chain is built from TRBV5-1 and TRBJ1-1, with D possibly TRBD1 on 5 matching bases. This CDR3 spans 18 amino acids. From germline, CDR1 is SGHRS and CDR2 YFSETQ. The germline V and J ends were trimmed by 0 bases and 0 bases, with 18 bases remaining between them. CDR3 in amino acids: CASSLVVRAGSMNTEAFF. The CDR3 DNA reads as TGCGCCAGCAGCTTGGTTGTCAGGGCCGGGAGCATGAACACTGAAGCTTTCTTT.

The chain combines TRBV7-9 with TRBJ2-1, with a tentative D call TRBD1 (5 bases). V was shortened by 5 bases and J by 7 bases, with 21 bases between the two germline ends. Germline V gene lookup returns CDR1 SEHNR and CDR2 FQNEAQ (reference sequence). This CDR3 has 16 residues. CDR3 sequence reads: CASSPHMGQGLNEQFF. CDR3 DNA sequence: TGTGCCAGCAGCCCCCATATGGGTCAGGGCTTGAATGAGCAGTTCTTC. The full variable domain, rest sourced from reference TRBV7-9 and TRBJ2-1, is DTGVSQNPRHKITKRGQNVTFRCDPISEHNRLYWYRQTLGQGPEFLTYFQNEAQLEKSRLLSDRFSAERPKGSFSTLEIQRTEQGDSAMYLCASSPHMGQGLNEQFFGPGTRLTVL.